The 14 T cell receptor beta chains below were found in one sample sequenced in a study of monozygotic twins with inflammatory bowel disease. TCRdb re-called the 5' RACE reads; one entry per CDR3 protein, DNA not given. The sample features about 450,000 distinct CDR3 sequences, with roughly 2.2% in its top ten. The sequencing sample was made of blood. These receptor sequences come from a human donor with ulcerative colitis or Crohn's disease, or a healthy co-twin of an affected twin (not recorded which).

The V call is TRBV6-2 or TRBV6-3, the J call TRBJ1-1; there is no DNA to check the TCRdb D call of TRBD1. CDR3 size: 13 residues. Looked up from germline, CDR1 is MNHEY and CDR2 is SVGEGT. The CDR3 protein is CASSYRGIPEAFF.

This chain uses TRBV5-1 with TRBJ1-2; TCRdb's D gene call, TRBD1, goes unchecked for lack of DNA. This CDR3 comprises 15 residues. Germline V gene data show CDR1 as SGHRS and CDR2 as YFSETQ. The CDR3 loop reads CASSLGTGEHYGYTF.

The J gene is TRBJ2-7, the V gene TRBV7-2. In germline, CDR1 is SGHTA, CDR2 FQGNSA. The CDR3 is made up of 14 amino acids. This chain's CDR3 is CASSRSDGVREQYF.

This chain connects TRBV10-3 to TRBJ1-5; TCRdb's D gene call, TRBD1, goes unchecked for lack of DNA. Germline CDR1 ENHRY, CDR2 SYGVKD. CDR3 size: 14 residues. The CDR3 spells CAISSTGAKQPQHF.

The gene calls are TRBV5-1 and TRBJ2-1. Per germline, CDR1 SGHRS and CDR2 YFSETQ. The CDR3 runs to 14 residues. The CDR3 loop reads CASSLGSSYNEQFF. Combining the CDR3 with reference TRBV5-1 and TRBJ2-1 gives the whole variable domain KAGVTQTPRYLIKTRGQQVTLSCSPISGHRSVSWYQQTPGQGLQFLFEYFSETQRNKGNFPGRFSGRQFSNSRSEMNVSTLELGDSALYLCASSLGSSYNEQFFGPGTRLTVL.

The rearrangement joins TRBV6-5 to TRBJ2-1; the TRBD1 assignment by TCRdb is unverifiable without DNA. Germline loops: CDR1 MNHEY, CDR2 SVGAGI. The CDR3 is 14 residues long. This CDR3 is CASSLSGAHNEQFF.

V gene TRBV7-9 combines with J gene TRBJ2-7. The CDR3 covers 15 residues. In germline, CDR1 is SEHNR, CDR2 FQNEAQ (reference sequence). This CDR3 reads CASSMGSSGSYEQYF.

The J gene is TRBJ2-4, the V gene TRBV18; TCRdb indicates TRBD1, and absent DNA this call remains unverified. The CDR3 has 19 amino acids. Germline V gives CDR1 KGHSH, CDR2 LQKENI. CDR3 loop: CASSPNRMTGLGTKNIQYF.

The V and J genes are TRBV5-6 and TRBJ2-4; TCRdb returns TRBD1, unconfirmable since there is no DNA. CDR1 is SGHDT and CDR2 is YYEEEE in the germline V gene. The CDR3 sequence is 16 residues long. The CDR3 here is CASSLGQTGAKNIQYF. The full variable domain, in which reference TRBV5-6 and TRBJ2-4 provide the parts outside the CDR3, is DAGVTQSPTHLIKTRGQQVTLRCSPKSGHDTVSWYQQALGQGPQFIFQYYEEEERQRGNFPDRFSGHQFPNYSSELNVNALLLGDSALYLCASSLGQTGAKNIQYFGAGTRLSVL.

The chain uses TRBV5-1 and TRBJ2-7. Germline values: CDR1 SGHRS, CDR2 YFSETQ. This CDR3 contains 14 residues. The CDR3 loop is CASSSYNMVYEQYF.

CDR3 region: CASSLLPGAVNTEAFF. This chain uses TRBV5-1 with TRBJ1-1; the D call from TCRdb, TRBD1, cannot be confirmed without DNA. This CDR3 region has 16 residues. CDR1 SGHRS and CDR2 YFSETQ come from the germline V gene.

The rearrangement joins TRBV7-3 to TRBJ2-1; TCRdb names TRBD2, which stays unverified in the absence of DNA. The CDR3 is 13 amino acids. Germline lookup yields CDR1 SGHTA and CDR2 FQGTGA. CDR3 residues: CASSLKPGLEQFF.

The chain carries TRBV7-8 and TRBJ2-3; the D call of TRBD2 rests on TCRdb alone, since no DNA is present to check it. The CDR3 sequence is 16 residues long. In germline, CDR1 is SGHVS, CDR2 FQNEAQ. The CDR3: CASSLKAGGSTDTQYF.

V usage is TRBV20-1 and J usage is TRBJ2-7; no DNA is available, so the TRBD1 call from TCRdb remains unchecked. The CDR3 has 13 residues. Per the germline V gene, CDR1 is DFQATT and CDR2 is SNEGSKA (reference sequence). CDR3 residues: CSAHWTGSNEQYF.